This entry lists 10 T cell receptor beta chains sequenced from one sample in a study of blood T cell repertoires in COVID-19. TCRdb keeps only in-frame clones here, not all; method: immunoSEQ multiplex PCR. There are 190,000 or so clones in the sample; around four fifths occur only once, and about 6.9% lies in the top ten. What was sequenced was peripheral blood. The receptors derive from a human donor with acute or convalescent COVID-19. The donor label of this sample is uncertain.

The chain recombines TRBV6-5 with TRBJ2-3, with 12 bases matching TRBD2. The CDR3 consists of 14 residues. Unmatched junction bases numbered 2, after V lost 4 bases and J lost 6 bases. In germline, CDR1 is MNHEY, CDR2 SVGAGI. The CDR3, as DNA: TGTGCCAGCAGTTTGCTAGCGGGAGGGGATACGCAGTATTTT. Translation gives CASSLLAGGDTQYF.

V gene TRBV5-1 combines with J gene TRBJ2-2; D call uncertain. V was cut by 0 bases and J by 5 bases, with 8 bases left in between. The CDR3 is made up of 14 amino acids. In germline, CDR1 is SGHRS, CDR2 YFSETQ. The DNA of the CDR3 is TGCGCCAGCAGCTTGGCCTGGCTTACCGGGGAGCTGTTTTTT. It specifies CASSLAWLTGELFF.

The chain carries TRBV7-2 and TRBJ2-3, with no clear D. Looked up from germline, CDR1 is SGHTA and CDR2 is FQGNSA. V lost 2 bases to trimming and J lost 6 bases, with 12 bases between them. The CDR3 contains 14 residues. CDR3 sequence reads: CASSLNPTRDTQYF. CDR3 in DNA: TGTGCCAGCAGCTTAAATCCTACCAGGGATACGCAGTATTTT.

The V and J genes are TRBV18 and TRBJ1-5; weak D call: TRBD1 (6 bases). CDR3 length: 15 amino acids. The V end lost 0 bases, the J end lost 4 bases, and 10 bases lay between the germline ends. Germline-derived CDR1 and CDR2 are KGHSH and LQKENI. CDR3 nucleotides: TGTGCCAGCTCACCACCAACAGGGTCGAATCAGCCCCAGCATTTT. It translates to CASSPPTGSNQPQHF.

This clone was counted a single time. V usage is TRBV11-2 and J usage is TRBJ2-6; the match to TRBD1 covers 7 bases. Losses at the gene ends were 5 bases for V and 1 base for J; bases not matched to a gene: 8. The CDR3 has 17 residues. Germline V gene data show CDR1 as SGHAT and CDR2 as FQNNGV. CDR3 coding DNA: TGTGCCAGCAGCCCCAGGGGGAGAAGGTCTGGGGCCAACGTCCTGACTTTC. Protein product: CASSPRGRRSGANVLTF.

The chain links TRBV7-9 to TRBJ2-7; 8 bases line up with TRBD2. V shed 6 bases, J shed 3 bases, and the junction held 10 bases outside the gene matches. The CDR3 extends over 15 amino acids. CDR1 and CDR2 (germline): SEHNR, FQNEAQ (reference sequence). CDR3 sequence (DNA): TGTGCCAGCAGTTCCTACTTAGCGGGATACTACGAGCAGTACTTC. Translation: CASSSYLAGYYEQYF.

The rearrangement links TRBV6-2 or TRBV6-3 to TRBJ1-1, with 7 bases that match TRBD1. Germline-derived CDR1 and CDR2 are MNHEY and SVGEGT. Unmatched junction bases numbered 7, after V lost 0 bases and J lost 6 bases. The CDR3 runs to 15 residues. Here the CDR3 reads CASSYSVGRGAEAFF. CDR3 coding DNA: TGTGCCAGCAGTTACTCCGTGGGCAGGGGGGCTGAAGCTTTCTTT.

The chain carries TRBV5-1 and TRBJ1-1, with D maybe TRBD1 (6 bases). This CDR3 has 13 residues. With 4 bases removed from V and 4 bases from J, the gap between germline ends came to 11 bases. Germline assignment: CDR1 SGHRS and CDR2 YFSETQ. This chain's CDR3 is CASSVGQPTEAFF. CDR3 coding DNA: TGCGCCAGCAGCGTTGGACAGCCCACTGAAGCTTTCTTT.

The gene calls are TRBV6-5 and TRBJ1-6; a weak D match, TRBD1 (6 bases). The CDR3 contains 15 residues. The V end lost 4 bases, the J end lost 7 bases, and 14 bases lay between the germline ends. Germline CDR1 MNHEY, CDR2 SVGAGI. CDR3 sequence (DNA): TGTGCCAGCAGTTCACAGGGATACGGCAATTCACCCCTCCACTTT. It codes for CASSSQGYGNSPLHF.

A word on this clone: Other nucleotide sequences in the sample specify the same CDR3. This chain connects TRBV19 to TRBJ2-3; TRBD2 agrees at 8 bases. Germline V gene sequence: CDR1 LNHDA, CDR2 SQIVND (reference sequence). CDR3 size: 17 residues. J lost 2 bases, V lost 1 base, and 8 bases had no gene match. The CDR3, as DNA: TGTGCCAGTAGTATAGGGGGGAGCGGGAGTATCACAGATACGCAGTATTTT. Translating gives CASSIGGSGSITDTQYF.